This is a list of T cell receptor beta chains from one sample in a study of post-analysis software for immune sequencing data. MiXCR, run by TCRdb on the PCR reads, gives a single entry per CDR3 protein. In the table there are 500,000 to 600,000 distinct CDR3 sequences, 44% of which are singletons. The sample comprised blood. These receptor sequences come from a girl aged 10-17 years with multiple sclerosis. CDR3s leave out the opening cysteine and the closing phenylalanine or tryptophan. The D gene is left open where the match is weak.

j_call,d_call,v_call,cdr3_aa
TRBJ1-5,TRBD1,TRBV5-1,ASRGGGTASNQPQH
TRBJ2-2,TRBD2,TRBV5-1,ASSLATSGGYTGELF
TRBJ2-1,TRBD2,TRBV7-9,ASSSWGSGRARDEQF
TRBJ1-2,-,TRBV5-1,ASRTLDSPSVGYT
TRBJ1-1,-,TRBV4-1,ASSQRGSGVDTEAF
TRBJ2-7,-,TRBV3-1,ASSHRGGEQY
TRBJ1-2,TRBD1,TRBV29-1,SVERNRGLDYGYT
TRBJ2-7,-,TRBV4-1,ASSQVLAPSTYEQY
TRBJ1-2,-,TRBV12-3/TRBV12-4,ASSLGSGYT
TRBJ2-7,TRBD2,TRBV12-3/TRBV12-4,ASRVSGLGSEQY
TRBJ2-7,-,TRBV7-2,ASSLLGAYEQY
TRBJ2-1,TRBD2,TRBV2,ASSLDSGGENEQF
TRBJ2-3,-,TRBV12-3/TRBV12-4,ASSFVGRRTDTQY
TRBJ1-2,-,TRBV4-1,AGSQGAGGGRISYGYT
TRBJ2-5,-,TRBV9,ASSATGTQETQY
TRBJ2-5,TRBD2,TRBV10-3,AISGTSRETQY
TRBJ2-7,-,TRBV21-1,ASSKALGQGTYEQY
TRBJ2-1,-,TRBV12-3/TRBV12-4,ASSGPAGSYNEQF
TRBJ2-6,-,TRBV5-1,ASSLPGTGANVLT
TRBJ1-1,TRBD1,TRBV20-1,RARGQGGAF
TRBJ1-2,-,TRBV5-4,ASSLDNSYGYT
TRBJ2-7,-,TRBV13,ASSLGHIKGEQY
TRBJ1-5,-,TRBV10-3,AISAMGPEPQH
TRBJ2-3,-,TRBV7-2,ASSLMLGADTQY
TRBJ2-4,-,TRBV7-9,SSSSTGYIQY
-,-,TRBV12-3/TRBV12-4,ASSPRLNEQY
TRBJ1-5,-,TRBV6-6,ASSRAYSNQPQH
TRBJ2-1,-,TRBV12-3/TRBV12-4,ASSPDPNEQF
TRBJ2-1,TRBD1,TRBV10-3,AISHRDRGNEQF
TRBJ2-1,-,TRBV4-1,ASRRGTTIYNEQF
TRBJ2-1,-,TRBV12-3/TRBV12-4,ASSFPGGGVYNEQF
TRBJ1-2,-,TRBV29-1,SVAVAGAGFDGYT
-,-,TRBV20-1,SARRFGAFREQY
TRBJ1-2,TRBD1,TRBV25-1,ASSDSAGGGHGYT
TRBJ2-3,TRBD1,TRBV10-3,AINRGRADTQY
TRBJ2-5,-,TRBV5-5,ASSQPGRLLDPETQY
TRBJ1-1,-,TRBV12-3/TRBV12-4,ASREPQNTEAF
TRBJ1-5,-,TRBV12-3/TRBV12-4,ASSFRSNQPQH
TRBJ2-4,-,TRBV5-1,ASSLGGTSYASVKNIRY
TRBJ1-5,-,TRBV6-6,ASKLGWDHGQH
TRBJ2-5,TRBD2,TRBV7-7,ASSLAGGGGQETQY
TRBJ2-6,TRBD1,TRBV10-3,AISAGTGGADGANVLT
TRBJ1-6,TRBD1,TRBV12-3/TRBV12-4,ASRHPGGQGNSPLH
TRBJ2-7,-,TRBV10-3,AISLDRSYEQY
TRBJ2-5,-,TRBV12-3/TRBV12-4,ASSPSRGQETQY
TRBJ2-7,TRBD1,TRBV7-6,ASSLGDRGRRFTYEQY
TRBJ2-7,TRBD2,TRBV12-3/TRBV12-4,ASSILAGGSYEQY